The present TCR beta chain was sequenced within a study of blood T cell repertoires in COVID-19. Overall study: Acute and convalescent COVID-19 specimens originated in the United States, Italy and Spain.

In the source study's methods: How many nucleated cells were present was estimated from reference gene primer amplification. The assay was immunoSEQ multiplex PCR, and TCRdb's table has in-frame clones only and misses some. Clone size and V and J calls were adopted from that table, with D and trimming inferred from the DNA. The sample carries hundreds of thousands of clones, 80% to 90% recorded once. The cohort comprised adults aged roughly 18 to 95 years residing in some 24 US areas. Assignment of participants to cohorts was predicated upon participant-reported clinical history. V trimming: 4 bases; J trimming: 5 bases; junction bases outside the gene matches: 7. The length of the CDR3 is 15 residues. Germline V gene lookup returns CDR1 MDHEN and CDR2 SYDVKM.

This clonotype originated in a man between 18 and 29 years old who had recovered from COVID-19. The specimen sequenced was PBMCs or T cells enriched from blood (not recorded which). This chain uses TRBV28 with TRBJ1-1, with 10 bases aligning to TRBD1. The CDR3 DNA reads TGTGCCAGCAGTTCCTCGGGACAGGGGAATACTGAAGCTTTCTTT. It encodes CASSSSGQGNTEAFF.